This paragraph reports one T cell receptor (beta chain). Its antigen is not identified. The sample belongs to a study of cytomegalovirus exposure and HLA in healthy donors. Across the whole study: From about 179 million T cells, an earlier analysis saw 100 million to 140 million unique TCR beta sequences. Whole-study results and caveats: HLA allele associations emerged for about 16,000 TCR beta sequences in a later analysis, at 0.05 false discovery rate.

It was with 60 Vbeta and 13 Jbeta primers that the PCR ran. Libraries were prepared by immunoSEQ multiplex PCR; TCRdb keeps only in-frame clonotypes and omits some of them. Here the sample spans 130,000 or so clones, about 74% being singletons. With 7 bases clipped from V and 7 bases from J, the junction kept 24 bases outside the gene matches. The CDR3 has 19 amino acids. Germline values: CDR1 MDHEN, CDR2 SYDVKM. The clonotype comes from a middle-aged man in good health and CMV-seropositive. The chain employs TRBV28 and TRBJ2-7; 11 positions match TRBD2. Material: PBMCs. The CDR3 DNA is TGTGCCAGCACTCCGCTAGGACAGGGAAATAGCGGGAGGGCCGGAGAGCAGTACTTC. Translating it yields CASTPLGQGNSGRAGEQYF.